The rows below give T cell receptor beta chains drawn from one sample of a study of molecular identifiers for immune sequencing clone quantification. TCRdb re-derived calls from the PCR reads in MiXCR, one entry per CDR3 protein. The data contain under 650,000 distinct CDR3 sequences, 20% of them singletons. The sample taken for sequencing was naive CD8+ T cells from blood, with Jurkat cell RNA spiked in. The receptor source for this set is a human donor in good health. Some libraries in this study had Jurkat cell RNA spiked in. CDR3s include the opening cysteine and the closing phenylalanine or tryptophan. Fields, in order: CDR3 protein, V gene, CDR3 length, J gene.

CDR3aa: CTSTTGPGPSTDTQYF
v_gene: TRBV28
len: 16
j_gene: TRBJ2-3

CDR3aa: CASSPRIEETQYF
v_gene: TRBV28
len: 13
j_gene: TRBJ2-5

CDR3aa: CASSVEGRRRAETQYF
v_gene: TRBV9
len: 16
j_gene: TRBJ2-5

CDR3aa: CASSIGLAPSNEQFF
v_gene: TRBV19
len: 15
j_gene: TRBJ2-1

CDR3aa: CASSIRTGDYGYTF
v_gene: TRBV7-8
len: 14
j_gene: TRBJ1-2

CDR3aa: CASGGEYQETQYF
v_gene: TRBV2
len: 13
j_gene: TRBJ2-5

CDR3aa: CASSEAVTGPGDEQFF
v_gene: TRBV6-1
len: 16
j_gene: TRBJ2-1

CDR3aa: CASSPDTYPYEQYF
v_gene: TRBV7-2
len: 14
j_gene: TRBJ2-7

CDR3aa: CSASGLEIHEQYF
v_gene: TRBV20-1
len: 13
j_gene: TRBJ2-7

CDR3aa: CASSQDEGGATETQYF
v_gene: TRBV3-1
len: 16
j_gene: TRBJ2-5

CDR3aa: CSASRGPLRIQETQYF
v_gene: TRBV20-1
len: 16
j_gene: TRBJ2-5

CDR3aa: CASSLKRGVDTQYF
v_gene: TRBV5-1
len: 14
j_gene: TRBJ2-3

CDR3aa: CASSSTENNEKLFF
v_gene: TRBV11-2
len: 14
j_gene: TRBJ1-4

CDR3aa: CASSDDPPNTSGRGDTQYF
v_gene: TRBV7-3
len: 19
j_gene: TRBJ2-3

CDR3aa: CASVGGSSSYEQYF
v_gene: TRBV7-9
len: 14
j_gene: TRBJ2-7

CDR3aa: CASSSTDRTKSGANVLTF
v_gene: TRBV7-9
len: 18
j_gene: TRBJ2-6

CDR3aa: CASSATGTLSYNEQFF
v_gene: TRBV9
len: 16
j_gene: TRBJ2-1

CDR3aa: CASRVTGGTETQYF
v_gene: TRBV6-6
len: 14
j_gene: TRBJ2-5

CDR3aa: CASSQEVDGSYEQYF
v_gene: TRBV4-3
len: 15
j_gene: TRBJ2-7

CDR3aa: CSARDLTGTTEVFF
v_gene: TRBV20-1
len: 14
j_gene: TRBJ1-1

CDR3aa: CASSYPPGTNQPQHF
v_gene: TRBV6-2/TRBV6-3
len: 15
j_gene: TRBJ1-5

CDR3aa: CASSFFRADEQYF
v_gene: TRBV27
len: 13
j_gene: TRBJ2-7

CDR3aa: CASSADWGETQYF
v_gene: TRBV7-6
len: 13
j_gene: TRBJ2-5

CDR3aa: CASRGREETQYF
v_gene: TRBV19
len: 12
j_gene: TRBJ2-5

CDR3aa: CASSVDWAAGVPYEQYF
v_gene: TRBV7-6
len: 17
j_gene: TRBJ2-7

CDR3aa: CASSRGRESYEQYF
v_gene: TRBV7-9
len: 14
j_gene: TRBJ2-7

CDR3aa: CASSIVGGNYNEQFF
v_gene: TRBV19
len: 15
j_gene: TRBJ2-1

CDR3aa: CASSFIGAVPYEQYF
v_gene: TRBV19
len: 15
j_gene: TRBJ2-7

CDR3aa: CASSSDLGRVYGYTF
v_gene: TRBV7-9
len: 15
j_gene: TRBJ1-2

CDR3aa: CASSFLTPALGDTEAFF
v_gene: TRBV28
len: 17
j_gene: TRBJ1-1

CDR3aa: CAWSGGGTEAFF
v_gene: TRBV30
len: 12
j_gene: TRBJ1-1

CDR3aa: CATSEWTSGAPSYNEQFF
v_gene: TRBV24-1
len: 18
j_gene: TRBJ2-1

CDR3aa: CASSYARRTGSYSNQPQHF
v_gene: TRBV6-2/TRBV6-3
len: 19
j_gene: TRBJ1-5

CDR3aa: CASSERTASYEQYF
v_gene: TRBV2
len: 14
j_gene: TRBJ2-7

CDR3aa: CASSPPGTGAGYGYTF
v_gene: TRBV7-9
len: 16
j_gene: TRBJ1-2

CDR3aa: CASSPTTGDYNEQFF
v_gene: TRBV4-1
len: 15
j_gene: TRBJ2-1

CDR3aa: CASGQQPDFYNEQFF
v_gene: TRBV3-1
len: 15
j_gene: TRBJ2-1

CDR3aa: CASSYASGHRHF
v_gene: TRBV6-2/TRBV6-3
len: 12
j_gene: TRBJ1-6

CDR3aa: CASSSRQGYNEQFF
v_gene: TRBV7-8
len: 14
j_gene: TRBJ2-1

CDR3aa: CASSEEGPLTGELFF
v_gene: TRBV2
len: 15
j_gene: TRBJ2-2

CDR3aa: CASTIAPGRLVHEQYF
v_gene: TRBV27
len: 16
j_gene: TRBJ2-7

CDR3aa: CASSPSGRNTGELFF
v_gene: TRBV12-3/TRBV12-4
len: 15
j_gene: TRBJ2-2